This T cell receptor (beta chain) emerged from a study of cytomegalovirus exposure and HLA in healthy donors. The wider study: Of the donors genotyped, approximately 400 in all, 75% to 90% fell in the Caucasian-associated ancestry cluster.

The PCR employed 60 Vbeta primers together with 13 Jbeta primers. The assay was immunoSEQ multiplex PCR, and TCRdb's table has in-frame clones only and misses some. The table includes more than 150,000 clones, more than 70% detected once. Germline V lookup: CDR1 LGHNT, CDR2 FRNRAP. V shed 5 bases and J shed 10 bases, with 12 bases lying between them. This CDR3 spans 12 amino acids. This receptor was identified in a girl between 10 and 17 years old in good health and CMV-seropositive. The chain uses TRBV12-5 and TRBJ2-1; D is possibly TRBD2 (5 bases). Material for sequencing was PBMCs. CDR3 in amino acids: CASGNPSSEQFF. CDR3 sequence (DNA): TGTGCTAGTGGTAACCCCTCTAGCGAGCAGTTCTTC.